Below, 25 T cell receptor beta chains from the same sample are listed, as sequenced in a study of T cell changes during pregnancy in multiple sclerosis. Sequencing used immunoSEQ multiplex PCR; TCRdb keeps in-frame clones, though not all of them. The sample lists about 110,000 clones, 85% to 95% seen once, with roughly 1.5% in the top ten. The source material was peripheral blood, sampled after pregnancy. The source is a female donor with multiple sclerosis, enrolled in a pregnancy study.

This rearrangement joins TRBV5-4 to TRBJ2-5, with 7 positions matching TRBD2. V trimming: 7 bases; J trimming: 5 bases; junction bases outside the gene matches: 2. CDR3 length: 11 residues. Germline assignment: CDR1 SGHNT and CDR2 YYREEE (reference sequence). The CDR3 protein is CASGRAETQYF. The DNA of the CDR3 is TGTGCCAGCGGGAGGGCGGAGACCCAGTACTTC.

The rearrangement links TRBV7-3 to TRBJ2-2, with TRBD1 matching over 7 bases. This CDR3 is built from 13 residues. CDR1 and CDR2 (germline): SGHTA, FQGTGA. Trimming at V came to 6 bases and at J to 7 bases, leaving 5 bases not matched to a gene. The CDR3 is CASSPRGNGELFF. Written as DNA, the CDR3 is TGTGCCAGCAGTCCCAGGGGGAACGGGGAGCTGTTTTTT.

The rearrangement links TRBV7-2 to TRBJ2-7; 13 bases fit TRBD2. V lost 3 bases to trimming and J lost 3 bases; unmatched junction nucleotides: 2. This CDR3 is 15 amino acids long. The germline V gene encodes CDR1 SGHTA and CDR2 FQGNSA. This CDR3 reads CASSLTSGGIYEQYF. The CDR3 DNA follows: TGTGCCAGCAGCTTGACTAGCGGGGGGATCTACGAGCAGTACTTC.

Only one count was recorded for this clone. The chain is built from TRBV19 and TRBJ2-1; D is unresolved. The V gene's germline CDR1 is LNHDA and CDR2 SQIVND (reference sequence). CDR3 length: 16 amino acids. Deletions cut 5 bases from V and 0 bases from J, with 14 bases between. CDR3 coding DNA: TGTGCCAGTAGTTCCATCTTAGCCTCCTCCTACAATGAGCAGTTCTTC. It is translated as CASSSILASSYNEQFF.

The genes are TRBV19 and TRBJ1-3; TRBD1 might be the D (5 bases). The CDR3 sequence is 15 residues long. Trimming stripped 3 bases from V and 0 bases from J, with 9 bases between. Germline values: CDR1 LNHDA, CDR2 SQIVND (reference sequence). The CDR3 here is CASSITGGSGNTIYF. The CDR3 DNA sequence: TGTGCCAGTAGTATCACGGGGGGCTCTGGAAACACCATATATTTT.

This clone appeared once. The chain combines TRBV29-1 with TRBJ2-2, with D tentatively TRBD2 (5 bases). V gave up 7 bases and J gave up 7 bases, with 16 bases separating them. The germline V gene encodes CDR1 SQVTM and CDR2 ANQGSEA. The CDR3 runs to 13 residues. The CDR3 bases are TGCAGCGCCGGGATTGGAGGTAGCGGGGAGCTGTTTTTT. This gives the protein CSAGIGGSGELFF.

This sequence joins TRBV9 and TRBJ2-5, with 11 positions matching TRBD2. V was pared by 0 bases and J by 5 bases, with 9 bases of the junction left unmatched. The length of the CDR3 is 17 residues. CDR1 SGDLS and CDR2 YYNGEE come from the germline V gene. The CDR3 DNA is TGTGCCAGCAGCGTAGGAGTTAGCGGGAGGGTTTGGGAGACCCAGTACTTC. Translation: CASSVGVSGRVWETQYF.

The gene calls are TRBV7-2 and TRBJ2-3; D is undetermined. The CDR3 length is 15 residues. V lost 1 base to trimming and J lost 2 bases, with 10 bases between them. Germline lookup yields CDR1 SGHTA and CDR2 FQGNSA. Written as DNA, the CDR3 is TGTGCCAGCAGCTTAGATCGGAGATACACAGATACGCAGTATTTT. This gives the protein CASSLDRRYTDTQYF.

The rearrangement links TRBV6-1 to TRBJ2-7, with 10 nucleotides matching TRBD1. The V gene end was trimmed by 5 bases and the J gene end by 2 bases; junction bases not matched to a gene: 3. This CDR3 is 14 amino acids long. The germline V gene has CDR1 MNHNS and CDR2 SASEGT. CDR3 coding DNA: TGTGCCAGCAGTCCCGACAGGGGGCCCTACGAGCAGTACTTC. It translates to CASSPDRGPYEQYF.

This clone occurred once. The J gene is TRBJ1-1, the V gene TRBV27; D is possibly TRBD1 (5 bases). This CDR3 region has 16 residues. The V and J ends lost 7 bases and 1 base respectively, with 19 bases between them. Germline V gives CDR1 MNHEY, CDR2 SMNVEV (reference sequence). The CDR3 DNA sequence: TGTGCCAGCACCCCCGGGGGGAATCGAAGGAACACTGAAGCTTTCTTT. It specifies CASTPGGNRRNTEAFF.

The chain uses TRBV19 and TRBJ1-1; D perhaps matches TRBD1 (6 bases). The CDR3 spans 15 residues. Germline assignment: CDR1 LNHDA and CDR2 SQIVND (reference sequence). Trimming left V 0 bases short and J 1 base short, with 9 bases between. The CDR3 loop is CASSIEGRGNTEAFF. CDR3 coding DNA: TGTGCCAGTAGTATAGAAGGCAGGGGGAACACTGAAGCTTTCTTT.

J is TRBJ1-1 and V is TRBV10-2; a possible D gene is TRBD1 (6 bases). CDR1 is WSHSY, CDR2 SAAADI, per germline. Trimming took 3 bases from V and 6 from J, leaving 11 bases between them. CDR3 length: 13 residues. The CDR3 loop reads CASSEPGAPEAFF. DNA of the CDR3: TGCGCCAGCAGTGAACCAGGGGCGCCTGAAGCTTTCTTT.

The sample holds one count of this clone. The gene calls are TRBV21-1 and TRBJ1-4. TRBV21-1 represents a pseudogene. The CDR3 loop spans 13 amino acids. CDR3 loop: CATLTATNEKLFF. The CDR3 DNA sequence: TGTGCCACCCTAACTGCCACTAATGAAAAACTGTTTTTT.

About this clone itself: Germline is not matched at one junction end, which may reflect a read error. The chain couples TRBV6-6 to TRBJ1-4; no firm D call. Germline V CDR1 and CDR2: MNHNY, SVGAGI (reference sequence). The CDR3 is made up of 14 amino acids. The CDR3 spells CVSSYAGLGEKLFF. The CDR3 DNA follows: TGTGTCAGCAGTTATGCTGGGTTGGGCGAAAAACTGTTTTTT.

The gene calls are TRBV5-1 and TRBJ2-5, with TRBD2 matching 9 bases. This CDR3 is built from 14 residues. After removal of 4 bases from V and 4 bases from J, the junction contained 5 bases not matched to a gene. From germline, CDR1 is SGHRS and CDR2 YFSETQ. The CDR3 loop is CASSPGTSRETQYF. CDR3 in DNA: TGCGCCAGCAGCCCGGGGACTAGCCGAGAGACCCAGTACTTC.

This clone came up a few times. The chain joins TRBV6-1 to TRBJ1-1; D might be TRBD1 (5 bases). The CDR3 consists of 15 residues. V lost 6 bases to trimming and J lost 3 bases, with 17 bases between them. Germline V gene lookup returns CDR1 MNHNS and CDR2 SASEGT. DNA of the CDR3: TGTGCCAGCAGGGCCAGGGTTGGTGAGTACACTGAAGCTTTCTTT. Amino acid sequence: CASRARVGEYTEAFF.

The V and J genes are TRBV2 and TRBJ2-5, with D perhaps TRBD2 (6 bases). Germline assignment: CDR1 SNHLY and CDR2 FYNNEI. V gave up 8 bases and J gave up 5 bases, with 9 bases separating them. This CDR3 region has 11 residues. This chain's CDR3 is CASPRGETQYF. The DNA for the CDR3 is TGTGCCAGCCCACGGGGGGAGACCCAGTACTTC.

The CDR3 region is CASSPGQGTEAFF. The CDR3 DNA sequence: TGTGCCAGCTCCCCGGGACAGGGGACCGAAGCTTTCTTT. The chain combines TRBV18 with TRBJ1-1, with 10 positions matching TRBD1. CDR1 and CDR2 from the germline V gene are KGHSH and LQKENI. The junction had 6 bases not matched to a gene; V was cut back by 6 bases and J by 8 bases. The CDR3 length is 13 residues. Full variable domain (missing parts from reference TRBV18 and TRBJ1-1): NAGVMQNPRHLVRRRGQEARLRCSPMKGHSHVYWYRQLPEEGLKFMVYLQKENIIDESGMPKERFSAEFPKEGPSILRIQQVVRGDSAAYFCASSPGQGTEAFFGQGTRLTVV.

The chain couples TRBV5-1 to TRBJ2-5; TRBD2 matches at 10 bases. With 0 bases clipped from V and 4 bases from J, the junction kept 9 bases outside the gene matches. The CDR3 is made up of 17 amino acids. Germline V gives CDR1 SGHRS, CDR2 YFSETQ. The CDR3 region is CASSLVLAGVQRETQYF. The CDR3 DNA sequence: TGCGCCAGCAGCTTGGTTCTAGCGGGAGTGCAACGAGAGACCCAGTACTTC.

This chain links TRBV5-1 with TRBJ2-6; no definite D call. The CDR3 is 15 residues long. The V and J ends lost 0 bases and 0 bases respectively, with 4 bases between them. Germline V CDR1 and CDR2: SGHRS, YFSETQ. CDR3 in amino acids: CASSLGSSGANVLTF. CDR3 in DNA: TGCGCCAGCAGCTTGGGGAGCTCTGGGGCCAACGTCCTGACTTTC.

The chain combines TRBV7-9 with TRBJ2-7, with D unresolved. The length of the CDR3 is 14 residues. The V end lost 5 bases, the J end lost 0 bases, and 11 bases lay between the germline ends. The germline V gene has CDR1 SEHNR and CDR2 FQNEAQ (reference sequence). CDR3 region: CASSAPLTSYEQYF. In DNA form, the CDR3 reads TGTGCCAGCAGCGCGCCGTTAACCTCCTACGAGCAGTACTTC.

This clone was seen more than once but under ten times. This rearrangement joins TRBV28 to TRBJ1-2; 9 bases agree with TRBD1. V shed 6 bases, J shed 8 bases, and the junction held 7 bases outside the gene matches. Germline values: CDR1 MDHEN, CDR2 SYDVKM. CDR3 length: 13 residues. The CDR3 reads CASSVQGAQGYTF. The CDR3 DNA is TGTGCCAGCAGCGTACAGGGGGCGCAGGGCTACACCTTC.

With regard to this clone: Germline is not matched at one junction end, which may reflect a read error. The chain has TRBV2 and TRBJ2-1; D is perhaps TRBD2 (6 bases). CDR1 is SNHLY, CDR2 FYNNEI, per germline. This CDR3 contains 11 residues. This CDR3 reads CVSTTGGEQFF. The CDR3 DNA reads as TGTGTCAGCACGACCGGGGGTGAGCAGTTCTTC.

V gene TRBV5-6 combines with J gene TRBJ1-5, with a weak D call TRBD1 (6 bases). Germline CDR1 reads SGHDT; CDR2 reads YYEEEE. The CDR3 runs to 16 residues. Trimming shortened V by 4 bases and J by 2 bases, and 16 bases separated the two germline ends. CDR3 nucleotides: TGTGCCAGCAGCCTGGGGGGCTCTTGGGGCAATCAGCCCCAGCATTTT. It specifies CASSLGGSWGNQPQHF. The full variable domain, in which reference TRBV5-6 and TRBJ1-5 provide the parts outside the CDR3, is DAGVTQSPTHLIKTRGQQVTLRCSPKSGHDTVSWYQQALGQGPQFIFQYYEEEERQRGNFPDRFSGHQFPNYSSELNVNALLLGDSALYLCASSLGGSWGNQPQHFGDGTRLSIL.

The J gene is TRBJ2-7, the V gene TRBV11-2; D perhaps matches TRBD1 (7 bases). V dropped 4 bases and J dropped 3 bases, with 13 bases sitting between them. The germline V gene encodes CDR1 SGHAT and CDR2 FQNNGV. The CDR3 runs 14 residues. The CDR3 is CASSSQGRFYEQYF. CDR3 coding DNA: TGTGCCAGCAGCTCACAGGGGAGGTTCTACGAGCAGTACTTC.